Shown below are 24 T cell receptor beta chains from a single sample sequenced in a study of response to subunit inactivated influenza vaccine (dated by TCRdb to 2017 to 2018). The intended sense of this specimen's time point label: 45 to 50 days after influenza vaccine administration. Library method: RT-PCR. The data were produced on an Illumina HiSeq 2500. TCRdb applied fastp at Q25 and MiXCR to the public reads, then kept only in-frame beta chains. Merged by CDR3 protein, the rows form single entries marked with the most common genes and DNA. In this sample the table shows over 400,000 distinct CDR3 sequences, 10% to 15% of which occur a single time. The top ten clones comprise around 13% of the sample. Sequenced material: PBMCs from blood, taken 45 days after vaccination. Source of these receptors: a man aged 45-60 years who received an inactivated influenza vaccine. Donor details come from another sample of the same person, matched by shared clones.

This clonotype has a handful of counts. The V and J genes are TRBV12-3 or TRBV12-4 and TRBJ2-3, with D perhaps matching TRBD1 or TRBD2 (6 bases each). Trimming removed 6 bases from V and 2 bases from J, with 15 bases in between. This CDR3 region has 15 residues. CDR3 residues: CASRPRGQNTDTQYF. The CDR3 nucleotides are TGTGCCAGCAGACCCCGGGGGCAGAACACAGATACGCAGTATTTT.

The V and J genes are TRBV20-1 and TRBJ1-2; maybe TRBD1 (5 bases). V lost 5 bases, J lost 7 bases, and 17 bases lay in between. Germline V CDR1 and CDR2: DFQATT, SNEGSKA (reference sequence). The CDR3 totals 13 residues. CDR3 nucleotide sequence: TGCAGTGCTGGCGGCCCGCCAGGGTCTGGCTACACCTTC. Its translation: CSAGGPPGSGYTF.

This clonotype was detected only a few times. The rearrangement joins TRBV20-1 to TRBJ1-5; tentative D call: TRBD1 (5 bases). The ends were cut back, 5 bases at V and 7 bases at J, with 9 bases in the middle. The CDR3 is 11 residues long. The germline V gene has CDR1 DFQATT and CDR2 SNEGSKA (reference sequence). This CDR3 is CSAQGGQPQHF. As DNA, the CDR3 is TGCAGTGCTCAGGGTGGCCAGCCCCAGCATTTT.

The chain joins TRBV19 to TRBJ1-2; D call uncertain. The V and J ends lost 8 bases and 0 bases respectively, with 7 bases between them. Germline-derived CDR1 and CDR2 are LNHDA and SQIVND (reference sequence). The CDR3 totals 12 residues. The CDR3 sequence: CASHFPNYGYTF. The CDR3 region has the DNA TGTGCCAGTCATTTTCCTAACTATGGCTACACCTTC.

The sample holds a few counts of this clonotype. CDR3 amino acids: CASSRSSSGNTIYF. CDR3 sequence (DNA): TGTGCCAGCAGCCGCAGTAGCTCTGGAAACACCATATATTTT. The gene calls are TRBV7-8 and TRBJ1-3; D ambiguous. Trimming pared 5 bases from V and 0 bases from J, leaving 8 bases between. The CDR3 totals 14 residues. CDR1 and CDR2 from the germline V gene are SGHVS and FQNEAQ. Together with reference TRBV7-8 and TRBJ1-3, the CDR3 gives the full variable domain: GAGVSQSPRYKVAKRGQDVALRCDPISGHVSLFWYQQALGQGPEFLTYFQNEAQLDKSGLPSDRFFAERPEGSVSTLKIQRTQQEDSAVYLCASSRSSSGNTIYFGEGSWLTVV.

The rearrangement joins TRBV10-3 to TRBJ2-3; unclear D gene. CDR1 is ENHRY, CDR2 SYGVKD, per germline. Trimming shortened V by 4 bases and J by 4 bases, and 6 bases separated the two germline ends. The CDR3 is made up of 12 amino acids. The DNA of the CDR3 is TGTGCCATCAGTGCTGGATCAGATACGCAGTATTTT. It yields the protein CAISAGSDTQYF.

This clonotype turned up a few times. The CDR3 DNA reads TGCAGTTTCCCCAAACGGGGACAGGGGGGCGAGCAGTACTTC. This encodes CSFPKRGQGGEQYF. This chain joins TRBV20-1 and TRBJ2-7; 11 nucleotides match TRBD1. In germline, CDR1 is DFQATT, CDR2 SNEGSKA (reference sequence). The CDR3 spans 14 residues. The V gene end was trimmed by 8 bases and the J gene end by 6 bases; junction bases not matched to a gene: 12.

The genes are TRBV20-1 and TRBJ2-1; no reliable D call. V was pared by 3 bases and J by 0 bases, with 15 bases between. CDR1 and CDR2 from the germline V gene are DFQATT and SNEGSKA (reference sequence). The CDR3 loop spans 16 amino acids. In DNA form, the CDR3 reads TGCAGTGCTAGGACCCTTTGGGGTAGCTCCTACAATGAGCAGTTCTTC. It codes for CSARTLWGSSYNEQFF.

Ten or more counts support this clonotype. The chain couples TRBV28 to TRBJ2-1; 10 nucleotides line up with TRBD2. The CDR3 sequence is 16 residues long. Germline assignment: CDR1 MDHEN and CDR2 SYDVKM. The J segment lost 10 bases and the V segment lost 6 bases, leaving 15 bases of the junction unmatched. CDR3 bases: TGTGCCAGCAGACCACGGACTAGCGGCGGAGGAGGGGAGCAGTTCTTC. Encoded protein: CASRPRTSGGGGEQFF. The full variable domain, completed using reference TRBV28 and TRBJ2-1, is DVKVTQSSRYLVKRTGEKVFLECVQDMDHENMFWYRQDPGLGLRLIYFSYDVKMKEKGDIPEGYSVSREKKERFSLILESASTNQTSMYLCASRPRTSGGGGEQFFGPGTRLTVL.

There are a few counts of this clonotype. The chain is built from TRBV6-5 and TRBJ2-2, with no clear D. The ends were cut back, 0 bases at V and 7 bases at J, with 12 bases in the middle. Per germline, CDR1 MNHEY and CDR2 SVGAGI. The CDR3 runs to 15 residues. The CDR3 here is CASSYSNFGDGELFF. The CDR3 DNA sequence: TGTGCCAGCAGTTACTCTAACTTTGGGGACGGGGAGCTGTTTTTT.

This clonotype has only a few counts. This rearrangement joins TRBV12-3 or TRBV12-4 to TRBJ1-2; 7 bases are shared with TRBD1. Trimming at V came to 5 bases and at J to 5 bases, leaving 8 bases not matched to a gene. The CDR3 contains 14 residues. CDR3 DNA sequence: TGTGCCAGCAGTGGAACAGGGGAGGGGTATGGCTACACCTTC. Translation: CASSGTGEGYGYTF.

The rearrangement links TRBV27 to TRBJ2-4; 8 nucleotides match TRBD1. Germline V gives CDR1 MNHEY, CDR2 SMNVEV (reference sequence). The CDR3 extends over 16 amino acids. The J segment lost 9 bases and the V segment lost 5 bases, leaving 15 bases of the junction unmatched. CDR3 sequence reads: CASSPLQTGAVGIQYF. The DNA for the CDR3 is TGTGCCAGCAGTCCCCTCCAGACAGGGGCGGTAGGCATTCAGTACTTC.

This clonotype was picked up many times. This sequence joins TRBV24-1 and TRBJ2-3; D is unclear. Trimming took 3 bases from V and 3 from J, leaving 9 bases between them. Germline assignment: CDR1 KGHDR and CDR2 SFDVKD. This CDR3 is built from 14 residues. This CDR3 is CATSDTRRTDTQYF. The CDR3 nucleotides read TGTGCCACCAGTGATACGAGACGGACAGATACGCAGTATTTT.

V and J are TRBV18 and TRBJ2-7, with 8 bases identical to TRBD1. In germline, CDR1 is KGHSH, CDR2 LQKENI. The CDR3 has 16 residues. After removal of 2 bases from V and 0 bases from J, the junction contained 6 bases not matched to a gene. The CDR3 DNA reads TGTGCCAGCTCACCAATTCCGGGACAGGACTCCTACGAGCAGTACTTC. It encodes CASSPIPGQDSYEQYF.

Ten or more counts support this clonotype. This sequence joins TRBV7-9 and TRBJ2-1; TRBD2 agrees at 10 bases. The J segment lost 10 bases and the V segment lost 6 bases, leaving 15 bases of the junction unmatched. Germline V gives CDR1 SEHNR, CDR2 FQNEAQ (reference sequence). The CDR3 runs to 16 residues. CDR3 DNA sequence: TGTGCCAGCAGACAACTTAGCGGGGGGTCCGCATGGGAGCAGTTCTTC. This gives the protein CASRQLSGGSAWEQFF.

This clonotype turned up a few times. J is TRBJ2-1 and V is TRBV5-1, with 10 bases lining up with TRBD1. V trimming: 4 bases; J trimming: 3 bases; junction bases outside the gene matches: 7. CDR1 is SGHRS, CDR2 YFSETQ, per germline. The CDR3 totals 16 residues. DNA of the CDR3: TGCGCCAGCAGCCCCGGATGGACAGGGGGCTACAATGAGCAGTTCTTC. Its protein product is CASSPGWTGGYNEQFF. The full variable domain, its missing parts supplied by reference TRBV5-1 and TRBJ2-1, is KAGVTQTPRYLIKTRGQQVTLSCSPISGHRSVSWYQQTPGQGLQFLFEYFSETQRNKGNFPGRFSGRQFSNSRSEMNVSTLELGDSALYLCASSPGWTGGYNEQFFGPGTRLTVL.

The rearrangement uses TRBV5-5 and TRBJ2-1, with 11 bases aligning to TRBD2. The germline V gene has CDR1 SGHKS and CDR2 YYEKEE (reference sequence). Trimming cost V 4 bases and J 7 bases; bases outside gene matches: 16. This CDR3 region has 18 residues. CDR3 nucleotide sequence: TGTGCCAGCAGCGGGACTAGCGGCAGCCCCTTGATAAGGAATGAGCAGTTCTTC. This gives the protein CASSGTSGSPLIRNEQFF. Combining the CDR3 with reference TRBV5-5 and TRBJ2-1 gives the whole variable domain DAGVTQSPTHLIKTRGQQVTLRCSPISGHKSVSWYQQVLGQGPQFIFQYYEKEERGRGNFPDRFSARQFPNYSSELNVNALLLGDSALYLCASSGTSGSPLIRNEQFFGPGTRLTVL.

This chain connects TRBV15 to TRBJ2-3; a weak D match, TRBD2 (7 bases). V was shortened by 5 bases and J by 3 bases, with 21 bases between the two germline ends. Per germline, CDR1 LNHNV and CDR2 YYDKDF (reference sequence). The CDR3 covers 17 residues. CDR3 protein: CATSGPRAGAITDTQYF. The CDR3 DNA sequence: TGTGCCACCAGCGGACCCCGGGCGGGGGCTATAACAGATACGCAGTATTTT.

The genes are TRBV5-1 and TRBJ2-1, with 7 bases aligning to TRBD1. V shed 3 bases, J shed 8 bases, and the junction held 8 bases outside the gene matches. This CDR3 has 14 residues. Germline lookup yields CDR1 SGHRS and CDR2 YFSETQ. CDR3 region: CASSSRQGRDEQFF. DNA for the CDR3: TGCGCCAGCAGCTCTCGACAGGGAAGGGATGAGCAGTTCTTC.

This clonotype was observed at least ten times. V is TRBV10-3 and J is TRBJ2-7; 9 bases match TRBD1. Trimming at V came to 3 bases and at J to 2 bases, leaving 5 bases not matched to a gene. This CDR3 region has 15 residues. Germline CDR1 reads ENHRY; CDR2 reads SYGVKD. For the CDR3, the DNA is TGTGCCATCAGTGAAGAGGACAGGGGCCCCTACGAGCAGTACTTC. The encoded protein is CAISEEDRGPYEQYF.

This clonotype was counted between two and nine times. The chain links TRBV27 to TRBJ2-5; 12 bases fit TRBD2. V lost 5 bases, J lost 5 bases, and 6 bases stayed unmatched. CDR1 is MNHEY, CDR2 SMNVEV, per germline (reference sequence). The CDR3 is 15 amino acids. CDR3 sequence reads: CASSPLAGGWETQYF. The CDR3 DNA sequence: TGTGCCAGCAGTCCCCTAGCGGGGGGGTGGGAGACCCAGTACTTC.

This clonotype was seen a few times. The chain is built from TRBV2 and TRBJ2-7; unclear D gene. Trimming took off 2 bases at V and 3 bases at J, with 8 bases between the two ends. The CDR3 consists of 13 residues. Per the germline V gene, CDR1 is SNHLY and CDR2 is FYNNEI. This chain's CDR3 is CASSENGVYEQYF. CDR3 DNA sequence: TGTGCCAGCAGTGAAAATGGTGTCTACGAGCAGTACTTC.

This clonotype was counted a few times. V usage is TRBV12-3 or TRBV12-4 and J usage is TRBJ2-2, with TRBD1 matching over 9 bases. This CDR3 is 16 amino acids long. The trim removed 2 bases at V and 5 bases at J, leaving 6 bases unmatched. In nucleotides, the CDR3 is TGTGCCAGCAGTTTAAGGGGACAGGGCGGGACCGGGGAGCTGTTTTTT. This codes for CASSLRGQGGTGELFF.

This clonotype showed up just a few times. V gene TRBV7-9 combines with J gene TRBJ2-3, with 7 bases aligning to TRBD2. This CDR3 contains 16 residues. Losses at the gene ends were 2 bases for V and 4 bases for J; bases not matched to a gene: 9. The germline V gene has CDR1 SEHNR and CDR2 FQNEAQ (reference sequence). CDR3 in amino acids: CASSLSGTPKADTQYF. The CDR3 coding sequence is TGTGCCAGCAGCTTAAGCGGGACCCCAAAGGCAGATACGCAGTATTTT.